These 17 T cell receptor beta chains came from one sample sequenced in a study of blood T cell repertoires in COVID-19. The table came from immunoSEQ multiplex PCR; TCRdb's copy has only in-frame clones and leaves some out. The sample lists almost 400,000 clones, around 87% occurring once. Sequencing was done on a sample of peripheral blood. The receptors shown here come from a woman aged 55-69 years with COVID-19, enrolled during active disease.

This clone was found a few times. The chain combines TRBV6-5 with TRBJ1-6; 11 bases match TRBD1. This CDR3 comprises 15 residues. CDR1 is MNHEY, CDR2 SVGAGI, per germline. V was clipped by 8 bases and J by 10 bases; unmatched bases: 10. The CDR3 DNA follows: TGTGCCAGCGGACCGGGACAGGGGGGAAAATCACCCCTCCACTTT. This gives the protein CASGPGQGGKSPLHF.

This sequence joins TRBV19 and TRBJ1-5; no clear D. Germline CDR1 and CDR2: LNHDA and SQIVND (reference sequence). V lost 3 bases and J 7 bases, leaving 28 bases between the germline ends. This CDR3 has 19 residues. This CDR3 is CASSMNDWNRRISGQPQHF. In nucleotides, the CDR3 is TGTGCCAGTAGTATGAATGATTGGAACAGACGAATATCAGGCCAGCCCCAGCATTTT.

The chain is built from TRBV28 and TRBJ1-5; 10 bases fit TRBD1. With 7 bases clipped from V and 3 bases from J, the junction kept 12 bases outside the gene matches. Germline V lookup: CDR1 MDHEN, CDR2 SYDVKM. The CDR3 sequence is 17 residues long. The CDR3 coding sequence is TGTGCCAGCAAGATTACTGGACAGGGGGAAACCAATCAGCCCCAGCATTTT. This encodes CASKITGQGETNQPQHF.

This chain uses TRBV5-1 with TRBJ2-3, with D perhaps TRBD1 (6 bases). The CDR3 runs 15 residues. Germline V CDR1 and CDR2: SGHRS, YFSETQ. Trimming took 0 bases from V and 6 from J, leaving 14 bases between them. The CDR3 is CASSLGQDWDDTQYF. CDR3 sequence (DNA): TGCGCCAGCAGCTTGGGACAGGACTGGGACGATACGCAGTATTTT.

The CDR3 region is CTSSPGVYEQYF. The CDR3 nucleotides read TGCACCAGCAGCCCCGGGGTCTACGAGCAGTACTTC. The chain recombines TRBV1 with TRBJ2-7; the table names TRBD2, a call not compared with the DNA. TRBV1 is listed as a pseudogene. This CDR3 comprises 12 residues.

This rearrangement joins TRBV7-2 to TRBJ2-5, with 7 bases matching TRBD1. The V gene end was trimmed by 5 bases and the J gene end by 0 bases; junction bases not matched to a gene: 3. From germline, CDR1 is SGHTA and CDR2 FQGNSA. This CDR3 contains 14 residues. The CDR3 spells CASSKTGYQETQYF. DNA for the CDR3: TGTGCCAGCAGCAAGACAGGGTACCAAGAGACCCAGTACTTC.

The count of this clone is one. The rearrangement uses TRBV6-1 and TRBJ2-7; 8 nucleotides align to TRBD2. Germline lookup yields CDR1 MNHNS and CDR2 SASEGT. V dropped 1 base and J dropped 6; count of bases not matched to a gene: 8. The CDR3 loop spans 15 amino acids. The chain's CDR3 is CASSEGTSHNSEQYF. Here the CDR3 DNA reads TGTGCCAGCAGTGAAGGGACTAGCCACAACTCCGAGCAGTACTTC.

The chain couples TRBV5-1 to TRBJ1-1; TRBD1 matches 8 bases. The V and J ends lost 2 bases and 6 bases, in that order; junction bases with no gene match: 9. CDR1 SGHRS and CDR2 YFSETQ come from the germline V gene. The CDR3 is made up of 15 amino acids. CDR3 nucleotide sequence: TGCGCCAGCAGCTTCGCCCAGGGGGCGAGCGCTGAAGCTTTCTTT. This sequence encodes CASSFAQGASAEAFF. Supplemented by reference TRBV5-1 and TRBJ1-1, the full variable domain reads KAGVTQTPRYLIKTRGQQVTLSCSPISGHRSVSWYQQTPGQGLQFLFEYFSETQRNKGNFPGRFSGRQFSNSRSEMNVSTLELGDSALYLCASSFAQGASAEAFFGQGTRLTVV.

V is TRBV7-3 and J is TRBJ2-1; 9 bases agree with TRBD1. The germline gives CDR1 SGHTA, CDR2 FQGTGA. The CDR3 extends over 14 amino acids. The V gene end was trimmed by 5 bases and the J gene end by 9 bases; junction bases not matched to a gene: 8. As DNA, the CDR3 is TGTGCCAGCAGCGTACAGGGGGCTTTAGGTGAGCAGTTCTTC. It translates to CASSVQGALGEQFF.

The chain combines TRBV21-1 with TRBJ2-4; the DNA was not used to check the table's D call, TRBD2. TRBV21-1 has pseudogene status. The CDR3 loop spans 18 amino acids. The CDR3 loop is CASSNLRGSSLAKNIQYF. CDR3 DNA: TGTGCCAGCAGCAACCTTCGGGGATCGAGCCTTGCCAAAAACATTCAGTACTTC.

The chain carries TRBV15 and TRBJ1-4; D might be TRBD1 (5 bases). Germline CDR1 reads LNHNV; CDR2 reads YYDKDF (reference sequence). The CDR3 length is 17 residues. V lost 0 bases to trimming and J lost 3 bases, with 14 bases between them. Here the CDR3 reads CATSRDGGRVPNEKLFF. The CDR3 DNA sequence: TGTGCCACCAGCAGAGACGGGGGGAGAGTCCCTAATGAAAAACTGTTTTTT.

This clone was seen only a few times. The chain recombines TRBV11-3 with TRBJ1-1, with D perhaps TRBD1 (5 bases). The CDR3 extends over 14 amino acids. Germline V CDR1 and CDR2: SGHNT, YENEEA. Trimming took 1 base from V and 1 from J, leaving 7 bases between them. CDR3 region: CASSLVGGNTEAFF. For the CDR3, the DNA is TGTGCCAGCAGCTTAGTGGGGGGGAACACTGAAGCTTTCTTT.

The J gene is TRBJ1-1, the V gene TRBV18; TRBD1 agrees at 8 bases. J lost 4 bases, V lost 3 bases, and 4 bases had no gene match. The germline gives CDR1 KGHSH, CDR2 LQKENI. The length of the CDR3 is 14 residues. The CDR3 sequence: CASSPNRGSTEAFF. The CDR3 DNA is TGTGCCAGCTCACCGAACAGGGGGAGCACTGAAGCTTTCTTT.

The chain is built from TRBV27 and TRBJ2-3; D is perhaps TRBD2 (5 bases). This CDR3 region has 15 residues. Per the germline V gene, CDR1 is MNHEY and CDR2 is SMNVEV (reference sequence). The V end lost 6 bases, the J end lost 3 bases, and 16 bases lay between the germline ends. CDR3 residues: CASRRNGGGTDTQYF. The CDR3 DNA reads as TGTGCCAGCAGACGAAATGGAGGCGGTACAGATACGCAGTATTTT.

This clone has more than one count but fewer than ten. The CDR3 sequence is CASSRAGPVGYTF. The DNA of the CDR3 is TGTGCCAGCAGCCGAGCAGGGCCTGTTGGCTACACCTTC. The J gene is TRBJ1-2, the V gene TRBV6-5; D may be TRBD1 (5 bases). Germline CDR1 is MNHEY and CDR2 is SVGAGI. This CDR3 has 13 amino acids. Trimming shortened V by 6 bases and J by 7 bases, and 15 bases separated the two germline ends.

This chain's CDR3 is CASSSRRGGYEKLFF. CDR3 coding DNA: TGTGCCAGCAGCTCCAGGCGGGGGGGCTATGAAAAACTGTTTTTT. The V call is TRBV7-9, the J call TRBJ1-4, with D possibly TRBD1 on 6 matching bases. The CDR3 totals 15 residues. Germline values: CDR1 SEHNR, CDR2 FQNEAQ (reference sequence). V lost 4 bases to trimming and J lost 6 bases, with 15 bases between them.

CDR3 residues: CASSQVRIGDGYTF. The CDR3 DNA reads as TGTGCCAGCAGCCAAGTTCGGATCGGGGATGGCTACACCTTC. The J gene is TRBJ1-2, the V gene TRBV3-1 (or the pseudogene TRBV3-2); D is unclear. CDR1 and CDR2 from the germline V gene are LGHDT and YNNKEL (reference sequence). The CDR3 totals 14 residues. Trimming took off 1 base at V and 6 bases at J, with 12 bases between the two ends.